This TCR beta chain is from a study of T cell responses to AZD1222 COVID-19 vaccine. Study-level information: Pooling of second doses given at about 4 or about 12 weeks was done.

The study, taken as a whole, reports: The repertoires were collected only after the peak T cell response. Baseline antibody screening turned up just a handful of seropositive AZD1222 recipients. The study reported that nearly half of spike-specific TCRs target unmutated variant regions.

This clone has a single count. The antigen is unknown. Using immunoSEQ multiplex PCR, the repertoire was profiled, and TCRdb retains in-frame clones only, with some absent. The data show about 140,000 clones, around 88% seen once. Deletions cut 4 bases from V and 2 bases from J, with 10 bases between. The CDR3 length is 14 residues. Germline loops: CDR1 SGHTA, CDR2 FQGNSA. The rearrangement uses TRBV7-2 and TRBJ2-3; possibly TRBD1 or TRBD2 for D (5 bases each). This TCR came from an adult in good health. The input for sequencing was peripheral blood, taken on day 0 of AZD1222 vaccination. CDR3 DNA: TGTGCCAGCAGCTCGGGACCCACCACAGATACGCAGTATTTT. Its protein is CASSSGPTTDTQYF.